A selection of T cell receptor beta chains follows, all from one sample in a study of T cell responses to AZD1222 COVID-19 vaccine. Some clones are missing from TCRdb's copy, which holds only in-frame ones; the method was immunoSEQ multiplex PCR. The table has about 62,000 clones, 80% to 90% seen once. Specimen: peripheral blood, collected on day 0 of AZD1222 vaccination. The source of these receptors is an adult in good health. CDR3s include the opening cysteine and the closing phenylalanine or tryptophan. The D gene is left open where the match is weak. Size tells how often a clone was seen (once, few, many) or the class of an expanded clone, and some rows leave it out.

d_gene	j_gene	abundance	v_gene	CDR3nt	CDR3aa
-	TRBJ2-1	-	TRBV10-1	TGCGCCAGCAGCCGCTCAGGGTCCTACAATGAGCAGTTCTTC	CASSRSGSYNEQFF
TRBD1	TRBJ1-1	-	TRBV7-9	TGTGCCAGCAGCTCGAGGGGACAGCAGAACACTGAAGCTTTCTTT	CASSSRGQQNTEAFF
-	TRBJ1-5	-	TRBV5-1	TGCGCCAGCAGCCCGGGAGAAGCCAATCAGCCCCAGCATTTT	CASSPGEANQPQHF
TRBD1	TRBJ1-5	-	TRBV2	TGTGCCAGCAGTGGGACAGGGGAAAATCAGCCCCAGCATTTT	CASSGTGENQPQHF
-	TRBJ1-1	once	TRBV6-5	TGTGCCAGCAGTTACTCCGGACGGGGGAACACTGAAGCTTTCTTT	CASSYSGRGNTEAFF
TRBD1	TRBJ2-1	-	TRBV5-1	TGCGCCAGCAGCTTGGACAGGGGGGCTCCCGATGAGCAGTTCTTC	CASSLDRGAPDEQFF
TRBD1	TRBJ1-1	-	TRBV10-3	TGTGCCATCAGTGACGGGACAGGATTCACTGAAGCTTTCTTT	CAISDGTGFTEAFF
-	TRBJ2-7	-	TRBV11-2	TGTGCCAGCAGCACGACTACGTACTACGAGCAGTACTTC	CASSTTTYYEQYF
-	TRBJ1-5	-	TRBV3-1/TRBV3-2	TGTGCCAGCAGCTCCCGACGGACCAATCAGCCCCAGCATTTT	CASSSRRTNQPQHF
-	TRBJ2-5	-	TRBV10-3	TGTGCCATCAGCCGGGGCGTAGGGGGAGAGACCCAGTACTTC	CAISRGVGGETQYF
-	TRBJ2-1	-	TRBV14	TGTGCCAGCAGCCGCGGGACATTTAGCTCCTACAATGAGCAGTTCTTC	CASSRGTFSSYNEQFF
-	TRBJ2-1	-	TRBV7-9	TGTGCCAGCAGCCCAAACTCCTACAATGAGCAGTTCTTC	CASSPNSYNEQFF
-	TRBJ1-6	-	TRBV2	TGTGCCAGCAAGGAGGAGTCAAGATCACCCCTCCACTTT	CASKEESRSPLHF
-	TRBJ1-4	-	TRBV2	TGTGCCAGCAAAGGGGCAGGGGTCAGAGAAAAACTGTTTTTT	CASKGAGVREKLFF
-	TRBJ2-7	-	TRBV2	TGTGCCAGCAGTGCATCGGAGATAGACGAGCAGTACTTC	CASSASEIDEQYF
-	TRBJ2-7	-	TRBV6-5	TGTGCCAGCAGCCCCGCCTACGAGCAGTACTTC	CASSPAYEQYF
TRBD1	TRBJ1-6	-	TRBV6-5	TGTGCCAGTAGGGGGACAGGACATTCACCCCTCCACTTT	CASRGTGHSPLHF
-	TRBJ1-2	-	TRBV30	TGTGCCTGGAGTACGCAGGCCTATGGCTACACCTTC	CAWSTQAYGYTF
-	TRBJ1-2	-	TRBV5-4	TGTGCCAGCACCTCTGGGGGGAACTATGGCTACACCTTC	CASTSGGNYGYTF
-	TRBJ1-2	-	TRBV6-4	TGTGCCAGCAGACCGATCACTGGTTTCGGTGGCTACACCTTC	CASRPITGFGGYTF
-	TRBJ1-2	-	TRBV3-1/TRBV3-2	TGTGCCAGCAGCGACGGGGCGTATGGCTACACCTTC	CASSDGAYGYTF
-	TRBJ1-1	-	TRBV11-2	TGTGCCAGCAGCCTGCAGGAGACGGGTACTGAAGCTTTCTTT	CASSLQETGTEAFF
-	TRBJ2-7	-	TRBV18	TGTGCCAGCTCACCTAGCACAACCCCTACCTACGAGCAGTACTTC	CASSPSTTPTYEQYF
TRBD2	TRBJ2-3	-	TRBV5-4	TGTGCCAGCAGCCGGGTAGATAGCGGGGGGCCGATGAGCACAGATACGCAGTATTTT	CASSRVDSGGPMSTDTQYF
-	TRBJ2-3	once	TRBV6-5	TGTGCCAGCAGACAAGGCGGGAACACAGATACGCAGTATTTT	CASRQGGNTDTQYF
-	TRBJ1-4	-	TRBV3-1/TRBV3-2	TGTGCCAGCAAGCCAAGTCTGGGTGGAGGGCATGAAAAACTGTTTTTT	CASKPSLGGGHEKLFF
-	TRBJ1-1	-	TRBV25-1	TGTGCCAGCAGTGAAGGAGAGAACACTGAAGCTTTCTTT	CASSEGENTEAFF
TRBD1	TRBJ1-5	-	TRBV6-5	TGTGCCAGCAGCGGGACAGGGGGCAATCAGCCCCAGCATTTT	CASSGTGGNQPQHF
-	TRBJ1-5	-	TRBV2	TGTGCCAGCAGAGGACCCAACCCCAATCAGCCCCAGCATTTT	CASRGPNPNQPQHF
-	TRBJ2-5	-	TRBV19	TGTGCCAGTAGCGGGCAGGGATGGTCAGAGACCCAGTACTTC	CASSGQGWSETQYF
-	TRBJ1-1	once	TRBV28	TGTGCCAGCATCGTGGGGGGTGGGGACACTGAAGCTTTCTTT	CASIVGGGDTEAFF
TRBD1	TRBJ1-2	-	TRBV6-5	TGTGCCAGCAGTTACTCGCGACAGGGGAAAGGCTACACCTTC	CASSYSRQGKGYTF
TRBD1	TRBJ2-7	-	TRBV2	TGTGCCAGCAGTTACCCCCGACAGGGAGCCTCCTACGAGCAGTACTTC	CASSYPRQGASYEQYF
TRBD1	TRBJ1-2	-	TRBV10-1	TGCGCCAGCAGGAGACAGGGCTATGGCTACACCTTC	CASRRQGYGYTF
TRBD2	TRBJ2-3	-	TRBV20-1	TGCAGTGCTAGTACTAGCGGCCACACAGATACGCAGTATTTT	CSASTSGHTDTQYF
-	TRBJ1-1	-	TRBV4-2	TGTGCCAGCAGCCAAGACGGAGGATACGGTGAAGCTTTCTTT	CASSQDGGYGEAFF
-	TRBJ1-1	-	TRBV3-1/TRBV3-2	TGTGCCAGCAGCTTTAGACAGGCGAACACTGAAGCTTTCTTT	CASSFRQANTEAFF